Given below is one TCR beta chain in context. Per the original methods: Counts of nucleated cells, estimated from reference gene primer amplification, were obtained. Sequencing used immunoSEQ multiplex PCR; TCRdb keeps in-frame clones, though not all of them. V, J and clone size were drawn from that table, and D and trimming were deduced from the DNA. The sample shows hundreds of thousands of clones, around 87% of them seen only once. The age range of participants was about 18 to 100 years, with residence in about two dozen US areas. The germline V gene has CDR1 LGHDT and CDR2 YNNKEL (reference sequence). V lost 1 base and J 0 bases, leaving 24 bases between the germline ends. The CDR3 contains 21 residues. This entry belongs to a study of blood T cell repertoires in COVID-19. Study-level background: Researchers got acute and convalescent COVID-19 samples from the United States, Italy and Spain. T cells, B-cell-depleted T cells, or PBMCs supplied cDNA or gDNA.

V gene TRBV3-1 (or the pseudogene TRBV3-2) combines with J gene TRBJ2-2, with unresolved D. The sequenced material came from PBMCs or T cells enriched from blood (not recorded which). This TCR was recovered from a man aged 25 to 40 who had recovered from COVID-19. The CDR3 loop reads CASSQVSPSPYFTANTGELFF. The DNA for the CDR3 is TGTGCCAGCAGCCAAGTTTCCCCTTCGCCCTACTTTACCGCGAACACCGGGGAGCTGTTTTTT.